This T cell receptor (beta chain) originates from a study of OX40 agonist ivuxolimab in advanced cancers. Study details: Ivuxolimab, an agonist antibody against OX40 (CD134), was given to patients.

Sequencing was performed with immunoSEQ multiplex PCR; in TCRdb, only in-frame clones are kept and a portion is missing. The data contain about 69,000 clones, 80% to 90% of them singletons. Whole-study results and caveats: Low clonal expansion, among the lowest seen, marked partial responders at 0.1-3.0 mg/kg.

About this clone itself: What it binds is not known.

The CDR3 has 16 amino acids. Germline lookup yields CDR1 SGHNT and CDR2 YYREEE (reference sequence). The trim removed 2 bases at V and 4 bases at J, leaving 9 bases unmatched. This clonotype was obtained from an adult with an advanced solid tumor such as melanoma, head and neck, liver or kidney cancer. This specimen was CD4+ or CD8+ T cells sorted from blood, taken in a trial of the OX40 agonist ivuxolimab. This sequence joins TRBV5-4 and TRBJ2-3; TRBD2 matches 8 bases. CDR3 in amino acids: CASSFSGSGIPDTQYF. The CDR3 region has the DNA TGTGCCAGCAGCTTCTCGGGTAGCGGGATCCCAGATACGCAGTATTTT.